The clone carrying this T cell receptor (beta chain) occurred a few times. In the authors' methods: Amplification from reference gene primers served as the basis for estimated nucleated cell counts. Sequencing used immunoSEQ multiplex PCR; TCRdb keeps in-frame clones, though not all of them. Clone size and V and J calls were adopted from that table, with D and trimming inferred from the DNA. This sample has tens of thousands of clones, with about nine tenths found just once. This sample is drawn from a study of blood T cell repertoires in COVID-19. Study-wide context: COVID-19 samples, acute and convalescent, were from the United States, Italy and Spain. The cDNA or gDNA used as material had been derived from T cells, B-cell-depleted T cells, or PBMCs.

CDR3 length: 13 amino acids. Germline V CDR1 and CDR2: SQVTM, ANQGSEA. Between the trimmed V and J ends, which lost 1 base and 2 bases, there was a span of 6 bases. Sequenced: peripheral blood. The rearrangement joins TRBV29-1 to TRBJ1-3; a weak D match, TRBD1 (6 bases). This TCR came from a middle-aged man with active COVID-19. The CDR3, as DNA: TGCAGCGTTGAAGGGGACACTGGAAACACCATATATTTT. Its translation is CSVEGDTGNTIYF.